This T cell receptor (beta chain) was sequenced during a study of cytomegalovirus exposure and HLA in healthy donors. Broader study findings: The likely origin of a cluster of highly shared sequence variants was a sequencing artifact.

Primers: 60 Vbeta forward and 13 Jbeta reverse. The method was immunoSEQ multiplex PCR; TCRdb's version includes in-frame clones alone and lacks a portion of them. The repertoire holds over 70,000 clones, with roughly 78% as singletons. For this clone: Its antigen is unknown.

CDR1 KGHSH and CDR2 LQKENI come from the germline V gene. V dropped 2 bases and J dropped 0 bases, with 10 bases sitting between them. This CDR3 has 16 amino acids. The V and J genes are TRBV18 and TRBJ1-4, with unresolved D. The sequence derives from a male donor in good health and CMV-seropositive. The source material was PBMCs. This CDR3 reads CASSPLRFATNEKLFF. Here the CDR3 DNA reads TGTGCCAGCTCACCATTGAGGTTTGCAACTAATGAAAAACTGTTTTTT. The variable domain in full, completed from reference TRBV18 and TRBJ1-4, reads NAGVMQNPRHLVRRRGQEARLRCSPMKGHSHVYWYRQLPEEGLKFMVYLQKENIIDESGMPKERFSAEFPKEGPSILRIQQVVRGDSAAYFCASSPLRFATNEKLFFGSGTQLSVL.